These 31 T cell receptor beta chains were sequenced from one sample in a study of radiation and T cells in renal cell carcinoma (dated by TCRdb to between 2020 and 2021). Libraries were built with the immunoSEQ multiplex PCR assay. The immuneACCESS repertoire file appears here via TCRdb, limited to in-frame rearrangements. These files lack a portion of the clones; in checked studies, under half of the deficit traces to unresolved V genes, and the cause of the others is not known. A total of about 26,000 clones appear in this sample, over 75% of them only once. About 33% of the sample goes to the ten largest clones. The sample's time point label is to be understood as: blood 2 weeks post-SBRT. Reading the label with the study, this specimen's treatment or condition is: 15 Gy SBRT to primary tumor, nephrectomy 4 weeks later. Sequencing was performed on blood, taken from a patient whose treatment included radiotherapy and nephrectomy. Receptors originate from a man aged 55 to 70 with renal cell carcinoma.

The chain has TRBV18 and TRBJ1-1; D ambiguous. Trimming left V 2 bases short and J 4 bases short, with 14 bases between. CDR1 and CDR2 (germline): KGHSH, LQKENI. The CDR3 has 15 residues. The CDR3 region has the DNA TGTGCCAGCTCACCAAACCGTGAGCCGACCACTGAAGCTTTCTTT. Protein sequence: CASSPNREPTTEAFF.

The rearrangement uses TRBV12-5 and TRBJ2-3; D gene ambiguous. This CDR3 comprises 14 residues. The germline gives CDR1 LGHNT, CDR2 FRNRAP. Trimming cost V 7 bases and J 2 bases, with 13 bases left between them. The CDR3, as DNA: TGTGCTAGTGCGGTTTACGGGTACACAGATACGCAGTATTTT. This translates into CASAVYGYTDTQYF.

The chain employs TRBV18 and TRBJ1-1; D is possibly TRBD1 (6 bases). Looked up from germline, CDR1 is KGHSH and CDR2 is LQKENI. This CDR3 comprises 15 residues. V lost 4 bases and J 2 bases, leaving 14 bases between the germline ends. CDR3 loop: CASSLIRDTNTEAFF. Written as DNA, the CDR3 is TGTGCCAGCTCACTCATCCGGGACACCAACACTGAAGCTTTCTTT.

The V and J genes are TRBV6-5 and TRBJ1-5; D gene uncertain. V was trimmed by 6 bases and J by 3 bases, leaving 12 bases between them. The CDR3 sequence is 14 residues long. Germline CDR1 and CDR2: MNHEY and SVGAGI. The CDR3 reads CASSRRGFNQPQHF. The CDR3 nucleotides are TGTGCCAGCAGCCGACGCGGGTTCAATCAGCCCCAGCATTTT.

The chain recombines TRBV14 with TRBJ2-1, with 8 nucleotides matching TRBD2. With 1 base clipped from V and 0 bases from J, the junction kept 11 bases outside the gene matches. From germline, CDR1 is SGHDN and CDR2 FVKESK. The CDR3 runs to 19 residues. As DNA, the CDR3 is TGTGCCAGCAGCCAAGTGTCCAAGTTCAGCGGGAGCTCCTACAATGAGCAGTTCTTC. Its protein product is CASSQVSKFSGSSYNEQFF.

This clone occurred a few times. The DNA of the CDR3 is TGTGCCAGCAGCTTGGTAAGAACTGAAGCTTTCTTT. It yields the protein CASSLVRTEAFF. The chain combines TRBV5-6 with TRBJ1-1; D not resolved. The CDR3 runs to 12 residues. Germline-derived CDR1 and CDR2 are SGHDT and YYEEEE. Trimming took 0 bases from V and 5 from J, leaving 5 bases between them.

The genes are TRBV7-9 and TRBJ1-1, with D perhaps TRBD1 (6 bases). Germline loops: CDR1 SEHNR, CDR2 FQNEAQ (reference sequence). V shed 4 bases and J shed 1 base, with 13 bases lying between them. This CDR3 region has 15 residues. This CDR3 reads CASSSGRGGNTEAFF. The CDR3 coding sequence is TGTGCCAGCAGCTCGGGCAGGGGTGGGAACACTGAAGCTTTCTTT.

The chain couples TRBV4-1 to TRBJ2-5; 7 positions agree with TRBD1. The CDR3 length is 16 residues. Unmatched junction bases numbered 7, after V lost 2 bases and J lost 1 base. Looked up from germline, CDR1 is MGHRA and CDR2 is YSYEKL. CDR3 amino acids: CASSQMGTASQETQYF. CDR3 DNA: TGCGCCAGCAGCCAAATGGGGACAGCTTCCCAAGAGACCCAGTACTTC.

The chain couples TRBV2 to TRBJ1-2; D is uncertain. Trimming cost V 6 bases and J 3 bases, with 8 bases left between them. The CDR3 sequence is 12 residues long. Germline values: CDR1 SNHLY, CDR2 FYNNEI. CDR3 nucleotides: TGTGCCAGCAGGAGGGAGGACTATGGCTACACCTTC. Protein: CASRREDYGYTF. Full variable domain (missing parts from reference TRBV2 and TRBJ1-2): EPEVTQTPSHQVTQMGQEVILRCVPISNHLYFYWYRQILGQKVEFLVSFYNNEISEKSEIFDDQFSVERPDGSNFTLKIRSTKLEDSAMYFCASRREDYGYTFGSGTRLTVV.

This clone was seen just once. This chain uses TRBV5-1 with TRBJ2-7, with 9 positions matching TRBD2. There are 14 residues in the CDR3. Germline V gene sequence: CDR1 SGHRS, CDR2 YFSETQ. Trimming cost V 4 bases and J 2 bases; bases outside gene matches: 4. The CDR3 nucleotides are TGCGCCAGCAGCCCCCCTAGCGGGACCTACGAGCAGTACTTC. Encoded protein: CASSPPSGTYEQYF.

This sequence joins TRBV4-1 and TRBJ1-4; TRBD1 might be the D (6 bases). Germline V gene data show CDR1 as MGHRA and CDR2 as YSYEKL. This CDR3 has 15 residues. With 4 bases removed from V and 5 bases from J, the gap between germline ends came to 14 bases. CDR3 in amino acids: CASSPRTVLNEKLFF. CDR3 nucleotide sequence: TGCGCCAGCAGCCCCCGGACAGTATTAAATGAAAAACTGTTTTTT.

V and J are TRBV7-2 and TRBJ1-1; 8 positions agree with TRBD1. The ends lost 5 bases at V and 0 bases at J; junction bases unmatched: 5. The V gene's germline CDR1 is SGHTA and CDR2 FQGNSA. The CDR3 has 15 residues. CDR3 sequence: CASSPGTGMNTEAFF. The CDR3 coding sequence is TGTGCCAGCAGCCCGGGGACAGGCATGAACACTGAAGCTTTCTTT.

The rearrangement joins TRBV7-2 to TRBJ1-5; D call uncertain. V lost 0 bases and J lost 6, with 9 bases in between. The CDR3 is 14 amino acids. Germline assignment: CDR1 SGHTA and CDR2 FQGNSA. CDR3 DNA sequence: TGTGCCAGCAGCTTAGCCGGGAGCGGTCAGCCCCAGCATTTT. Amino acid sequence: CASSLAGSGQPQHF.

J is TRBJ2-1 and V is TRBV2, with 9 positions matching TRBD2. CDR3 size: 13 residues. J gave up 6 bases and V 6 bases, and 3 bases lay outside the gene matches. Germline V gene data show CDR1 as SNHLY and CDR2 as FYNNEI. CDR3 in DNA: TGTGCCAGCAGCGCGGGAGGGTTCAATGAGCAGTTCTTC. Residues: CASSAGGFNEQFF.

J is TRBJ2-7 and V is TRBV25-1; TRBD2 agrees at 11 bases. Germline trimming cut 2 bases from V and 4 bases from J; bases unmatched to any gene: 4. Germline CDR1 and CDR2: MGHDK and SYGVNS. The length of the CDR3 is 15 residues. In DNA, the CDR3 is TGTGCCAGCAGTGAACCGACTAGCGGGAAATACGAGCAGTACTTC. Its translation is CASSEPTSGKYEQYF.

The gene calls are TRBV7-2 and TRBJ1-2, with 9 bases fitting TRBD1. CDR3 length: 15 residues. CDR1 SGHTA and CDR2 FQGNSA come from the germline V gene. The J segment lost 5 bases and the V segment lost 5 bases, leaving 9 bases of the junction unmatched. In nucleotides, the CDR3 is TGTGCCAGCAGCCAAAGACAGGGGGTTGAGTATGGCTACACCTTC. Its protein is CASSQRQGVEYGYTF.

This chain connects TRBV7-8 to TRBJ2-7, with D perhaps given as TRBD1 or TRBD2 (5 bases each). Trimming removed 5 bases from V and 2 bases from J, with 13 bases in between. Germline CDR1 SGHVS, CDR2 FQNEAQ. This CDR3 spans 14 amino acids. CDR3 bases: TGTGCCAGCAGCCTCCGGGACGGACCCTACGAGCAGTACTTC. As protein: CASSLRDGPYEQYF.

This clone appeared a single time. The genes are TRBV4-3 and TRBJ2-3; 10 nucleotides line up with TRBD2. V dropped 1 base and J dropped 8; count of bases not matched to a gene: 3. This CDR3 comprises 14 residues. The V gene's germline CDR1 is LGHNA and CDR2 YSLEER. The CDR3 sequence: CASSQVEREGTQYF. Here the CDR3 DNA reads TGCGCCAGCAGCCAAGTCGAGCGGGAGGGTACGCAGTATTTT.

The chain joins TRBV5-6 to TRBJ2-1; TRBD2 aligns across 11 bases. The germline gives CDR1 SGHDT, CDR2 YYEEEE. V lost 3 bases and J lost 12; bases outside the gene matches: 14. The CDR3 sequence is 16 residues long. The CDR3 DNA follows: TGTGCCAGCAGCTCCTTGACTAGCGGGAAACCGAGGGGGCAGTTCTTC. Translated, it gives CASSSLTSGKPRGQFF.

The chain carries TRBV10-3 and TRBJ2-3; TRBD2 agrees at 7 bases. This CDR3 contains 15 residues. Germline V gene sequence: CDR1 ENHRY, CDR2 SYGVKD. Losses at the gene ends were 3 bases for V and 3 bases for J; bases not matched to a gene: 6. CDR3 residues: CAISDGGRGTDTQYF. CDR3 nucleotides: TGTGCCATCAGTGATGGCGGGAGAGGGACAGATACGCAGTATTTT.

The chain carries TRBV5-4 and TRBJ2-1, with a possible D match to TRBD2 (5 bases). The germline V gene encodes CDR1 SGHNT and CDR2 YYREEE (reference sequence). This CDR3 contains 17 residues. Trimming shortened V by 4 bases and J by 0 bases, and 17 bases separated the two germline ends. The CDR3 spells CASSPRGLLSSYNEQFF. Written as DNA, the CDR3 is TGTGCCAGCAGCCCTCGCGGGCTGTTGAGCTCCTACAATGAGCAGTTCTTC.

The chain has TRBV30 and TRBJ2-7; 7 bases align to TRBD1. Germline CDR1 and CDR2: GTSNPN and SVGIG (reference sequence). This CDR3 region has 15 residues. With 2 bases clipped from V and 6 bases from J, the junction kept 13 bases outside the gene matches. Here the CDR3 DNA reads TGTGCCTGGAGTCCCGTGGACAGGTCGTTGGGCGAGCAGTACTTC. This translates into CAWSPVDRSLGEQYF.

The V and J genes are TRBV2 and TRBJ2-2, with 13 bases identical to TRBD2. Trimming cost V 5 bases and J 7 bases; bases outside gene matches: 1. The CDR3 is made up of 14 amino acids. CDR1 and CDR2 from the germline V gene are SNHLY and FYNNEI. CDR3 loop: CASSWTSGGGELFF. The CDR3 DNA reads as TGTGCCAGCAGTTGGACTAGCGGGGGCGGGGAGCTGTTTTTT.

V gene TRBV4-1 combines with J gene TRBJ2-3; TRBD2 is a possible D gene (6 bases). The CDR3 runs to 15 residues. Germline CDR1 MGHRA, CDR2 YSYEKL. V was clipped by 3 bases and J by 3 bases, with 13 bases between them. In DNA form, the CDR3 reads TGCGCCAGCAGCCACATGACTAGTTCGACAGATACGCAGTATTTT. This sequence encodes CASSHMTSSTDTQYF.

This sequence joins TRBV2 and TRBJ1-1; possible D gene TRBD1, 5 bases. Germline values: CDR1 SNHLY, CDR2 FYNNEI. CDR3 length equals 14 residues. V was pared by 8 bases and J by 1 base, with 14 bases between. The CDR3 reads CASGGVLGNTEAFF. In DNA, the CDR3 is TGTGCCAGCGGGGGGGTGCTCGGGAACACTGAAGCTTTCTTT.

CDR3 in amino acids: CASSLNPSGTRGEQFF. CDR3 sequence (DNA): TGTGCCAGCAGTCTAAACCCTAGCGGGACTAGGGGTGAGCAGTTCTTC. V usage is TRBV11-2 and J usage is TRBJ2-1, with 9 bases lining up with TRBD2. Germline CDR1 SGHAT, CDR2 FQNNGV. The CDR3 sequence is 16 residues long. V lost 6 bases, J lost 9 bases, and 15 bases stayed unmatched.

The rearrangement uses TRBV15 and TRBJ1-2; TRBD1 agrees at 8 bases. The CDR3 runs 13 residues. V lost 6 bases, J lost 7 bases, and 7 bases stayed unmatched. Germline CDR1 is LNHNV and CDR2 is YYDKDF (reference sequence). CDR3 sequence reads: CATRERTGFGYTF. The CDR3 DNA reads TGTGCCACCAGAGAAAGGACAGGGTTTGGCTACACCTTC. Drawing the rest from reference TRBV15 and TRBJ1-2, the complete variable domain is DAMVIQNPRYQVTQFGKPVTLSCSQTLNHNVMYWYQQKSSQAPKLLFHYYDKDFNNEADTPDNFQSRRPNTSFCFLDIRSPGLGDTAMYLCATRERTGFGYTFGSGTRLTVV.

The J gene is TRBJ2-2, the V gene TRBV4-1, with TRBD2 matching 7 bases. In germline, CDR1 is MGHRA, CDR2 YSYEKL. The CDR3 runs 16 residues. Losses at the gene ends were 3 bases for V and 4 bases for J; bases not matched to a gene: 8. As DNA, the CDR3 is TGCGCCAGCAGCCATCCCAGCGGGACCGGCACCGGGGAGCTGTTTTTT. Encoded protein: CASSHPSGTGTGELFF.

The chain is built from TRBV7-2 and TRBJ2-3, with TRBD2 as a possible D gene (5 bases). Germline-derived CDR1 and CDR2 are SGHTA and FQGNSA. V lost 3 bases and J lost 2, with 9 bases in between. This CDR3 is built from 14 residues. CDR3 region: CASSFLAATDTQYF. The CDR3, as DNA: TGTGCCAGCAGCTTCCTAGCAGCCACAGATACGCAGTATTTT.

This clone was detected only once. V and J are TRBV5-1 and TRBJ2-5; D is unclear. Trimming took off 2 bases at V and 3 bases at J, with 14 bases between the two ends. The germline CDR1 and CDR2 sequences are SGHRS and YFSETQ. The CDR3 loop spans 15 amino acids. This CDR3 reads CASSLLPQTKETQYF. The CDR3, as DNA: TGCGCCAGCAGCTTATTACCCCAGACGAAAGAGACCCAGTACTTC.

The chain recombines TRBV20-1 with TRBJ2-1, with D unresolved. CDR3 length: 11 amino acids. Germline V gives CDR1 DFQATT, CDR2 SNEGSKA (reference sequence). Trimming cost V 0 bases and J 10 bases, with 7 bases left between them. CDR3 sequence: CSARDFREQFF. In nucleotides, the CDR3 is TGCAGTGCTAGAGATTTTAGGGAGCAGTTCTTC.